These T cell receptor beta chains were read from a single sample in a study of patients and donors after allogeneic stem cell transplantation. Each CDR3 protein gets one entry after TCRdb re-called the RT-PCR reads with MiXCR. Here the sample spans roughly 230,000 distinct CDR3 sequences, 13% to 15% being singletons. Sequencing input: blood, either unsorted or a sorted T cell fraction (not recorded which). Every receptor here comes from a human donor who was either an allogeneic HSCT recipient or a stem cell or donor lymphocyte infusion donor (not recorded which). It is not recorded whose cells these are; they may come from a transplant donor. CDR3s include the opening cysteine and the closing phenylalanine or tryptophan. D genes are given only for firm matches. Clone size appears in some rows only: once, few, many, or a class for an expanded clone.

.	TRBJ2-7	many	TRBV12-5	CASGLVDRQLPNEQYF	TGTGCTAGTGGTTTGGTAGATAGGCAACTTCCTAACGAGCAGTACTTC
TRBD2	TRBJ2-3	many	TRBV29-1	CSVVGLASGGASTDTQYF	TGCAGCGTTGTAGGTCTGGCTAGCGGGGGAGCTAGCACAGATACGCAGTATTTT
TRBD1	TRBJ1-1	many	TRBV7-3	CASSPGRTGVGTEAFF	TGTGCCAGCAGCCCGGGAAGAACAGGGGTAGGCACTGAAGCTTTCTTT
TRBD2	TRBJ2-1	.	TRBV20-1	CSASPRGGFNEQFF	TGCAGTGCTAGTCCCCGGGGGGGCTTTAATGAGCAGTTCTTC
TRBD1	TRBJ2-7	.	TRBV7-9	CASSPGQPGLYEQYF	TGTGCCAGCAGTCCGGGACAGCCTGGGCTCTACGAGCAGTACTTC
.	TRBJ2-7	many	TRBV5-1	CASSLGAKAREQYF	TGCGCCAGCAGTCTCGGGGCAAAAGCTAGAGAGCAGTACTTC
.	TRBJ1-1	few	TRBV5-1	CASSWGGGRPTEAFF	TGCGCCAGCAGCTGGGGGGGTGGGAGGCCCACTGAAGCTTTCTTT
.	TRBJ1-2	many	TRBV29-1	CSVEVSQGSSYTF	TGCAGCGTTGAAGTTAGCCAGGGGAGTAGCTACACCTTC
.	TRBJ2-1	.	TRBV27	CATHGWRGNSYNEQFF	TGTGCCACCCACGGGTGGAGGGGGAACTCCTACAATGAGCAGTTCTTC
TRBD2	TRBJ2-5	.	TRBV11-2	CASTLERGASETQYF	TGTGCCAGCACCCTAGAGCGGGGGGCGTCAGAGACCCAGTACTTC
TRBD1	TRBJ1-2	few	TRBV7-8	CASSLFDRGLYGYTF	TGTGCCAGCAGCTTGTTCGACAGGGGGCTCTATGGCTACACCTTC
.	TRBJ1-2	few	TRBV20-1	CSARRSGKLDGYTF	TGCAGTGCTAGGCGTAGTGGGAAACTGGATGGCTACACCTTC
.	TRBJ1-5	few	TRBV5-1	CASSSEGNSNQPQHF	TGCGCCAGCAGCTCCGAAGGGAATAGCAATCAGCCCCAGCATTTT
.	TRBJ2-3	.	TRBV7-2	CASSFRQPDTQYF	TGTGCCAGCAGCTTTCGACAGCCAGATACGCAGTATTTT
.	TRBJ2-3	few	TRBV6-1	CASSEAARGGRTDTQYF	TGTGCCAGCAGTGAAGCGGCTAGGGGGGGGCGCACAGATACGCAGTATTTT
.	TRBJ2-2	few	TRBV14	CASSPRALRDGELFF	TGTGCCAGCAGCCCCAGGGCGCTTCGGGACGGGGAGCTGTTTTTT
.	TRBJ2-1	once	TRBV11-3	CASSLDLQGYNEQFF	TGTGCCAGCAGCTTAGACTTACAGGGTTACAATGAGCAGTTCTTC
.	TRBJ1-6	many	TRBV5-1	CASSSDYNSPLHF	TGTGCCAGCAGTTCAGATTATAATTCACCCCTCCACTTT
TRBD1	TRBJ2-7	few	TRBV20-1	CSARDPDRDLYEQYF	TGCAGTGCTAGAGACCCGGACAGGGACCTCTACGAGCAGTACTTC
TRBD1	TRBJ1-2	.	TRBV6-5	CASRQGNYGYTF	TGTGCCAGCAGACAGGGGAACTATGGCTACACCTTC
.	TRBJ2-4	.	TRBV7-9	CASSLGGTVSNIQYF	TGTGCCAGCAGCTTAGGAGGGACGGTTTCAAACATTCAGTACTTC
.	TRBJ2-2	.	TRBV2	CASSEGSRTRELFF	TGTGCCAGCAGTGAAGGGTCCCGGACCCGGGAGCTGTTTTTT
.	TRBJ2-5	few	TRBV20-1	CSARRRAETQYF	TGCAGTGCAAGGCGGAGAGCAGAGACCCAGTACTTC
.	TRBJ2-1	.	TRBV4-1	CASSQGDGRIDEQFF	TGCGCCAGCAGCCAAGGCGACGGGAGAATAGATGAGCAGTTCTTC
TRBD2	TRBJ2-1	few	TRBV11-3	CASSLGSSGSEQFF	TGTGCCAGCAGCTTAGGGTCTAGCGGATCTGAGCAGTTCTTC
TRBD2	TRBJ2-3	many	TRBV12-3/TRBV12-4	CASSRPSGVSYSTDTQYF	TGTGCCAGCAGTCGCCCTAGCGGGGTGAGTTATAGCACAGATACGCAGTATTTT
.	TRBJ2-3	.	TRBV10-3	CAIRFTAGTDTQYF	TGTGCCATCAGATTTACGGCCGGCACAGATACGCAGTATTTT
.	TRBJ2-7	.	TRBV6-6	CASITDRPYEQYF	TGTGCCAGCATCACTGACCGTCCCTACGAGCAGTACTTC
TRBD1	TRBJ1-5	many	TRBV30	CAWTLGGGQPQHF	TGTGCCTGGACTCTAGGGGGCGGCCAGCCCCAGCATTTT
.	TRBJ1-2	.	TRBV12-3/TRBV12-4	CASGKGYGYTF	TGTGCCAGCGGGAAGGGCTATGGCTACACCTTC
TRBD1	TRBJ2-7	few	TRBV18	CASSRLGTGYEQYF	TGTGCCAGCTCACGACTCGGGACAGGGTACGAGCAGTACTTC
.	TRBJ1-1	few	TRBV6-2/TRBV6-3	CASSLQDLNTEAFF	TGTGCCAGCAGCCTTCAGGATCTGAACACTGAAGCTTTCTTT
.	TRBJ2-7	.	TRBV9	CASSVDGRTHYEQYF	TGTGCCAGCAGCGTAGACGGCCGAACTCACTACGAGCAGTACTTC
.	TRBJ1-2	many	TRBV4-2	CASSPGRLTNYGYTF	TGTGCCAGCAGCCCGGGACGGCTTACTAACTATGGCTACACCTTC
.	TRBJ1-1	few	TRBV6-2/TRBV6-3	CASSYPVAGRTSEAFF	TGTGCCAGCAGTTACCCAGTTGCAGGGAGGACCAGTGAAGCTTTCTTT
.	TRBJ1-6	.	TRBV13	CASRNAEWSPLHF	TGTGCCAGCAGGAATGCTGAGTGGTCACCCCTCCACTTT
.	TRBJ1-4	.	TRBV3-1	CASSQDLANEKLFF	TGTGCCAGCAGCCAAGATCTTGCTAATGAAAAACTGTTTTTT
.	TRBJ1-3	.	TRBV5-1	CASSPNGVSGNTIYF	TGCGCCAGCAGCCCCAATGGGGTCTCTGGAAACACCATATATTTT
.	TRBJ1-1	.	TRBV5-6	CASSLGRKTEAFF	TGTGCCAGCAGCTTGGGAAGAAAAACTGAAGCTTTCTTT
TRBD1	TRBJ1-3	many	TRBV4-2	CASSQELFGQGRRGNTIYF	TGTGCCAGCAGCCAAGAACTTTTTGGACAGGGGAGGCGTGGAAACACCATATATTTT
TRBD1	TRBJ1-1	many	TRBV5-1	CASSLAGQLTTEAFF	TGCGCCAGCAGCTTGGCGGGACAGCTTACCACTGAAGCTTTCTTT
TRBD2	TRBJ2-1	few	TRBV5-4	CASNPKREHSYNEQFF	TGTGCCAGCAACCCGAAGCGGGAGCACTCCTACAATGAGCAGTTCTTC